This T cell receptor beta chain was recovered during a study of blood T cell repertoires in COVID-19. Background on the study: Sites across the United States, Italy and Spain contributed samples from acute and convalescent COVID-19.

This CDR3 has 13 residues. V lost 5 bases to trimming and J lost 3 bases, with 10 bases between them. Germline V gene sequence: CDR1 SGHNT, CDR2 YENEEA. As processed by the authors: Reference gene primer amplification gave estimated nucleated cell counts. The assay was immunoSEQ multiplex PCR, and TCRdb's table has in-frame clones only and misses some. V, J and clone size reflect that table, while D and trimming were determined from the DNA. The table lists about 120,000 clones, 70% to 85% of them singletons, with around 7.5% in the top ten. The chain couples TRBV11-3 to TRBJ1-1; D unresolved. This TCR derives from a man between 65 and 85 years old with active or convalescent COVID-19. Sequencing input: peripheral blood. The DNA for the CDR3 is TGTGCCAGCAGCCCCATGGGAGACACTGAAGCTTTCTTT. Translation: CASSPMGDTEAFF.